Listed here are 28 T cell receptor beta chains from one sample, sequenced in a study of blood T cell repertoires in COVID-19. Generated by immunoSEQ multiplex PCR, the TCRdb table keeps only in-frame clones and is missing some. The sample has 70,000 or so clones, around 86% seen once. The material sequenced was peripheral blood. The source is a woman at least 80 years old with active or convalescent COVID-19.

The rearrangement uses TRBV11-2 and TRBJ1-2, with a weak D call TRBD1 (5 bases). Germline loops: CDR1 SGHAT, CDR2 FQNNGV. The CDR3 covers 16 residues. Trimming removed 5 bases at V and 6 bases at J, with 22 bases between. CDR3 loop: CASSPGRAKIPNGYTF. The CDR3 region has the DNA TGTGCCAGCAGCCCAGGCAGGGCCAAAATCCCCAATGGCTACACCTTC.

This clone was counted between two and nine times. J is TRBJ1-5 and V is TRBV5-4, with D possibly matching TRBD1 (5 bases). Germline CDR1 SGHNT, CDR2 YYREEE (reference sequence). Trimming took off 0 bases at V and 4 bases at J, with 11 bases between the two ends. The CDR3 is made up of 15 amino acids. CDR3 region: CASSLAAGLNQPQHF. The CDR3, as DNA: TGTGCCAGCAGCTTGGCCGCGGGGCTGAATCAGCCCCAGCATTTT.

The chain uses TRBV11-3 and TRBJ2-3; D is undetermined. Germline CDR1 and CDR2: SGHNT and YENEEA. V was shortened by 0 bases and J by 4 bases, with 11 bases between the two germline ends. This CDR3 contains 15 residues. The DNA of the CDR3 is TGTGCCAGCAGCTTAGACCGAGCCCGATCAGATACGCAGTATTTT. Its protein product is CASSLDRARSDTQYF. Drawing the rest from reference TRBV11-3 and TRBJ2-3, the complete variable domain is EAGVVQSPRYKIIEKKQPVAFWCNPISGHNTLYWYLQNLGQGPELLIRYENEEAVDDSQLPKDRFSAERLKGVDSTLKIQPAELGDSAVYLCASSLDRARSDTQYFGPGTRLTVL.

The V gene is TRBV9, the J gene TRBJ1-2, with 9 bases identical to TRBD1. Germline CDR1 reads SGDLS; CDR2 reads YYNGEE. The CDR3 length is 15 residues. With V trimmed by 3 bases and J by 4 bases, 7 bases remained unmatched. Here the CDR3 reads CASSADRGDIYGYTF. The CDR3 region has the DNA TGTGCCAGCAGCGCCGACAGGGGGGATATCTATGGCTACACCTTC.

The chain has TRBV7-7 and TRBJ2-1, with a possible D match to TRBD1 (6 bases). V dropped 2 bases and J dropped 0 bases, with 17 bases sitting between them. Germline lookup yields CDR1 SSHAT and CDR2 FNYEAQ (reference sequence). The CDR3 runs to 18 residues. The CDR3 sequence: CASSLTGGPRGSYNEQFF. The CDR3 DNA reads TGTGCCAGCAGCTTAACTGGGGGCCCTAGGGGCTCCTACAATGAGCAGTTCTTC.

The chain employs TRBV24-1 and TRBJ2-3; weak D call: TRBD2 (6 bases). Germline CDR1 KGHDR, CDR2 SFDVKD. The V end was cut by 7 bases, the J end by 2 bases, with 9 bases between. CDR3 length: 13 amino acids. The CDR3 bases are TGTGCCACCAGGGGGGAGGCCACAGATACGCAGTATTTT. It codes for CATRGEATDTQYF.

This chain links TRBV30 with TRBJ1-1; TRBD1 matches 7 bases. The germline CDR1 and CDR2 sequences are GTSNPN and SVGIG (reference sequence). J lost 0 bases, V lost 5 bases, and 21 bases had no gene match. The CDR3 totals 19 residues. The CDR3, as DNA: TGTGCCTGGGCCCGTCCATTATGGACAGGACAAGTAATGAACACTGAAGCTTTCTTT. Residues: CAWARPLWTGQVMNTEAFF.

This chain connects TRBV5-1 to TRBJ2-1; D possibly corresponds to TRBD2 (6 bases). V shed 0 bases and J shed 1 base, with 11 bases lying between them. The CDR3 runs to 16 residues. Looked up from germline, CDR1 is SGHRS and CDR2 is YFSETQ. The CDR3 DNA follows: TGCGCCAGCAGCTTGGGGGCCGGGGGTTCCTACAATGAGCAGTTCTTC. Amino acids: CASSLGAGGSYNEQFF.

This sequence joins TRBV6-5 and TRBJ1-6; 8 bases are a match to TRBD1. J gave up 7 bases and V 6 bases, and 5 bases lay outside the gene matches. The length of the CDR3 is 14 residues. The germline V gene has CDR1 MNHEY and CDR2 SVGAGI. As DNA, the CDR3 is TGTGCCAGCAGCGGGGACAGGCAGAATTCACCCCTCCACTTT. It is translated as CASSGDRQNSPLHF.

This sequence joins TRBV2 and TRBJ2-3, with D tentatively TRBD2 (5 bases). The CDR3 extends over 19 amino acids. V lost 3 bases to trimming and J lost 2 bases, with 24 bases between them. The germline CDR1 and CDR2 sequences are SNHLY and FYNNEI. For the CDR3, the DNA is TGTGCCAGCAGTGATATGTGGGCTAGAGGAGAGGGATCCACAGATACGCAGTATTTT. This codes for CASSDMWARGEGSTDTQYF.

The V and J genes are TRBV30 and TRBJ1-2; TRBD1 might be the D (5 bases). This CDR3 spans 12 amino acids. Germline CDR1 is GTSNPN and CDR2 is SVGIG (reference sequence). Trimming cost V 4 bases and J 4 bases, with 10 bases left between them. This CDR3 is CAWTTDSYGYTF. The CDR3 DNA reads TGTGCCTGGACGACAGATTCCTATGGCTACACCTTC.

V usage is TRBV27 and J usage is TRBJ1-5; TRBD1 matches 9 bases. Germline V gives CDR1 MNHEY, CDR2 SMNVEV (reference sequence). The CDR3 is made up of 16 amino acids. V lost 8 bases and J lost 2; bases outside the gene matches: 10. The CDR3 sequence is CASRTSDRGGNQPQHF. CDR3 nucleotides: TGTGCCAGCCGGACCTCGGACAGGGGTGGCAATCAGCCCCAGCATTTT.

The rearrangement links TRBV5-5 to TRBJ2-7; D is perhaps TRBD1 (5 bases). In germline, CDR1 is SGHKS, CDR2 YYEKEE (reference sequence). V was clipped by 4 bases and J by 6 bases, with 23 bases between them. This CDR3 has 16 residues. In DNA form, the CDR3 reads TGTGCCAGCAGCAACTCCTACAGGACAAGCCAGGGCGAGCAGTACTTC. Translated, it gives CASSNSYRTSQGEQYF.

The chain joins TRBV27 to TRBJ2-1, with 7 positions matching TRBD1. Trimming took 0 bases from V and 5 from J; bases not matched to a gene: 10. Germline assignment: CDR1 MNHEY and CDR2 SMNVEV (reference sequence). There are 17 residues in the CDR3. The CDR3 DNA follows: TGTGCCAGCAGTTTATCGATTTTTAACAGGGGAGACAATGAGCAGTTCTTC. It translates to CASSLSIFNRGDNEQFF.

V is TRBV6-2 or TRBV6-3 and J is TRBJ1-2, with 7 nucleotides matching TRBD1. CDR1 is MNHEY and CDR2 is SVGEGT in the germline V gene. Trimming at V came to 6 bases and at J to 4 bases, leaving 11 bases not matched to a gene. The CDR3 runs to 15 residues. The CDR3 sequence is CASSTGTVLVYGYTF. In DNA, the CDR3 is TGTGCCAGCAGCACCGGGACAGTTCTCGTCTATGGCTACACCTTC.

The genes are TRBV10-2 and TRBJ1-3, with TRBD1 as a possible D gene (5 bases). Germline-derived CDR1 and CDR2 are WSHSY and SAAADI. The length of the CDR3 is 13 residues. Trimming shortened V by 7 bases and J by 2 bases, and 9 bases separated the two germline ends. The CDR3 is CASKGYPGNTIYF. CDR3 DNA: TGCGCCAGCAAGGGGTACCCTGGAAACACCATATATTTT.

This sequence joins TRBV4-2 and TRBJ2-7, with 10 bases aligning to TRBD2. The V and J ends lost 0 bases and 4 bases, in that order; junction bases with no gene match: 12. CDR3 length equals 18 residues. Germline V gene lookup returns CDR1 LGHNA and CDR2 YNFKEQ. The CDR3, as DNA: TGTGCCAGCAGCCAAGAGCCCCGCCTAGCGGGGGATAAGTACGAGCAGTACTTC. This translates into CASSQEPRLAGDKYEQYF.

The V and J genes are TRBV13 and TRBJ2-7; 7 nucleotides line up with TRBD1. Unmatched junction bases numbered 5, after V lost 3 bases and J lost 3 bases. The CDR3 has 14 amino acids. Looked up from germline, CDR1 is PRHDT and CDR2 is FYEKMQ (reference sequence). CDR3 nucleotides: TGTGCCAGCAGCTTGGGACAGCCTAACTACGAGCAGTACTTC. It is translated as CASSLGQPNYEQYF.

The chain couples TRBV6-5 to TRBJ1-2; 10 nucleotides align to TRBD1. V gave up 4 bases and J gave up 5 bases; unmatched junction bases: 4. Per germline, CDR1 MNHEY and CDR2 SVGAGI. This CDR3 comprises 14 residues. The CDR3 coding sequence is TGTGCCAGCAGTTCCGGGACAGGGGTATATGGCTACACCTTC. This gives the protein CASSSGTGVYGYTF.

The chain carries TRBV10-1 and TRBJ1-1, with TRBD1 matching over 8 bases. The V gene's germline CDR1 is WNHNN and CDR2 SYGVQD (reference sequence). With 6 bases clipped from V and 1 base from J, the junction kept 1 base outside the gene matches. The CDR3 runs to 13 residues. The CDR3 region has the DNA TGCGCCAGCAGGACAGGGGCGAACACTGAAGCTTTCTTT. Amino acid sequence: CASRTGANTEAFF.

The chain carries TRBV30 and TRBJ1-1; D is ambiguous. The length of the CDR3 is 10 residues. Trimming took off 0 bases at V and 10 bases at J, with 6 bases between the two ends. Germline loops: CDR1 GTSNPN, CDR2 SVGIG (reference sequence). Here the CDR3 reads CAWSVGAAFF. DNA for the CDR3: TGTGCCTGGAGTGTAGGAGCAGCTTTCTTT. The entire variable domain, with the rest obtained from reference TRBV30 and TRBJ1-1, is as follows: SQTIHQWPATLVQPVGSPLSLECTVEGTSNPNLYWYRQAAGRGLQLLFYSVGIGQISSEVPQNLSASRPQDRQFILSSKKLLLSDSGFYLCAWSVGAAFFGQGTRLTVV.

The chain joins TRBV7-9 to TRBJ2-2, with D unclear. Germline lookup yields CDR1 SEHNR and CDR2 FQNEAQ (reference sequence). The CDR3 has 13 amino acids. Between the trimmed V and J ends, which lost 3 bases and 3 bases, there was a span of 5 bases. The DNA of the CDR3 is TGTGCCAGCAGCTTTTCCTACACCGGGGAGCTGTTTTTT. Translation gives CASSFSYTGELFF. Full variable domain (outside the CDR3, taken from reference TRBV7-9 and TRBJ2-2): DTGVSQNPRHKITKRGQNVTFRCDPISEHNRLYWYRQTLGQGPEFLTYFQNEAQLEKSRLLSDRFSAERPKGSFSTLEIQRTEQGDSAMYLCASSFSYTGELFFGEGSRLTVL.

The count of this clone is one. The gene calls are TRBV5-6 and TRBJ2-5; TRBD2 aligns across 14 bases. The CDR3 extends over 17 amino acids. CDR1 and CDR2 from the germline V gene are SGHDT and YYEEEE. V was pared by 1 base and J by 7 bases, with 9 bases of the junction left unmatched. The CDR3 spells CASSLWTSGGPKGTQYF. For the CDR3, the DNA is TGTGCCAGCAGCTTGTGGACTAGCGGGGGGCCAAAGGGGACCCAGTACTTC. Full variable domain (missing parts from reference TRBV5-6 and TRBJ2-5): DAGVTQSPTHLIKTRGQQVTLRCSPKSGHDTVSWYQQALGQGPQFIFQYYEEEERQRGNFPDRFSGHQFPNYSSELNVNALLLGDSALYLCASSLWTSGGPKGTQYFGPGTRLLVL.

This chain joins TRBV5-1 and TRBJ2-3, with 10 positions matching TRBD1. This CDR3 is 14 amino acids long. The junction had 5 bases not matched to a gene; V was cut back by 4 bases and J by 6 bases. CDR1 is SGHRS and CDR2 is YFSETQ in the germline V gene. This chain's CDR3 is CASSPGQGGDTQYF. The CDR3, as DNA: TGCGCCAGCAGCCCTGGACAGGGGGGGGATACGCAGTATTTT.

The chain has TRBV27 and TRBJ1-4; D possibly corresponds to TRBD1 (5 bases). From germline, CDR1 is MNHEY and CDR2 SMNVEV (reference sequence). This CDR3 is 16 amino acids long. Trimming removed 8 bases from V and 4 bases from J, with 20 bases in between. The CDR3 DNA sequence: TGTGCCAGCGCGAAAACGGGGGTAGGGTATAATGAAAAACTGTTTTTT. Translating it yields CASAKTGVGYNEKLFF.

The J gene is TRBJ2-4, the V gene TRBV7-2; 8 bases fit TRBD1. After removal of 5 bases from V and 13 bases from J, the junction contained 10 bases not matched to a gene. The germline V gene encodes CDR1 SGHTA and CDR2 FQGNSA. The CDR3 runs to 13 residues. The CDR3 sequence is CASSKDRDRTQYF. CDR3 nucleotides: TGTGCCAGCAGCAAAGACCGGGACAGGACACAGTACTTC.

The chain couples TRBV7-3 to TRBJ2-2; possible D gene TRBD2, 6 bases. This CDR3 contains 15 residues. Trimming cost V 1 base and J 4 bases, with 10 bases left between them. Germline CDR1 SGHTA, CDR2 FQGTGA. This CDR3 reads CASSLMSGSTGELFF. Written as DNA, the CDR3 is TGTGCCAGCAGCTTAATGTCCGGGAGCACCGGGGAGCTGTTTTTT.

The chain joins TRBV27 to TRBJ2-4; TRBD1 matches 9 bases. V trimming: 2 bases; J trimming: 1 base; junction bases outside the gene matches: 6. This CDR3 contains 17 residues. Germline V gene sequence: CDR1 MNHEY, CDR2 SMNVEV (reference sequence). The CDR3 loop reads CASSLTGTGWAKNIQYF. CDR3 in DNA: TGTGCCAGCAGTTTAACCGGGACAGGGTGGGCCAAAAACATTCAGTACTTC.